The sample holds a few counts of the clone carrying this T cell receptor (beta chain). MiXCR, run by TCRdb on the PCR reads, gives a single entry per CDR3 protein. Seen here are about 640,000 distinct CDR3 sequences, roughly 21% observed once, and the top ten hold 0.85%. This specimen belongs to a study of molecular identifiers for immune sequencing clone quantification. The CDR3 loop spans 14 amino acids. CDR1 and CDR2 from the germline V gene are MNHEY and SMNVEV (reference sequence). Trimming left V 6 bases short and J 6 bases short, with 12 bases between. The sequence derives from a human donor in good health. Some libraries in this study had Jurkat cell RNA spiked in. Sequencing input: naive CD8+ T cells from blood, with Jurkat cell RNA spiked in. Stated subset: FACS-sorted CD8+CD4-CCR7+CD45RA+ naive T cells. The J gene is TRBJ1-6, the V gene TRBV27; D gene unclear. The CDR3 is CASRFGRGNSPLHF. Here the CDR3 DNA reads TGTGCCAGCAGATTTGGACGGGGTAATTCACCCCTCCACTTT.